The TCR beta chain under discussion was sequenced for a study of T cells after posttransplantation cyclophosphamide. This CDR3 has 16 residues. Between the trimmed V and J ends, which lost 3 bases and 2 bases, there was a span of 16 bases. Looked up from germline, CDR1 is SGHRS and CDR2 is YFSETQ. Note on this clone: What it recognizes is unknown.

Sequencing used immunoSEQ multiplex PCR; TCRdb keeps in-frame clones, though not all of them. The sample shows fewer than 40,000 clones, 70% to 90% of them seen only once. Notes on the study in general: Later blood repertoires were often dominated by clones from the donor CD8+ memory compartment. After PTCy, TRB diversity resembled that of CNI/methotrexate controls.

The chain recombines TRBV5-1 with TRBJ2-3; possibly TRBD2 for D (6 bases). Input material: PBMCs. The clonotype comes from a woman aged 40 to 55 with a blood cancer, CMV-positive, and with a related stem cell donor. The CDR3 is CASSSGLLTNTDTQYF. The CDR3, as DNA: TGCGCCAGCAGCTCGGGACTCCTCACAAACACAGATACGCAGTATTTT.